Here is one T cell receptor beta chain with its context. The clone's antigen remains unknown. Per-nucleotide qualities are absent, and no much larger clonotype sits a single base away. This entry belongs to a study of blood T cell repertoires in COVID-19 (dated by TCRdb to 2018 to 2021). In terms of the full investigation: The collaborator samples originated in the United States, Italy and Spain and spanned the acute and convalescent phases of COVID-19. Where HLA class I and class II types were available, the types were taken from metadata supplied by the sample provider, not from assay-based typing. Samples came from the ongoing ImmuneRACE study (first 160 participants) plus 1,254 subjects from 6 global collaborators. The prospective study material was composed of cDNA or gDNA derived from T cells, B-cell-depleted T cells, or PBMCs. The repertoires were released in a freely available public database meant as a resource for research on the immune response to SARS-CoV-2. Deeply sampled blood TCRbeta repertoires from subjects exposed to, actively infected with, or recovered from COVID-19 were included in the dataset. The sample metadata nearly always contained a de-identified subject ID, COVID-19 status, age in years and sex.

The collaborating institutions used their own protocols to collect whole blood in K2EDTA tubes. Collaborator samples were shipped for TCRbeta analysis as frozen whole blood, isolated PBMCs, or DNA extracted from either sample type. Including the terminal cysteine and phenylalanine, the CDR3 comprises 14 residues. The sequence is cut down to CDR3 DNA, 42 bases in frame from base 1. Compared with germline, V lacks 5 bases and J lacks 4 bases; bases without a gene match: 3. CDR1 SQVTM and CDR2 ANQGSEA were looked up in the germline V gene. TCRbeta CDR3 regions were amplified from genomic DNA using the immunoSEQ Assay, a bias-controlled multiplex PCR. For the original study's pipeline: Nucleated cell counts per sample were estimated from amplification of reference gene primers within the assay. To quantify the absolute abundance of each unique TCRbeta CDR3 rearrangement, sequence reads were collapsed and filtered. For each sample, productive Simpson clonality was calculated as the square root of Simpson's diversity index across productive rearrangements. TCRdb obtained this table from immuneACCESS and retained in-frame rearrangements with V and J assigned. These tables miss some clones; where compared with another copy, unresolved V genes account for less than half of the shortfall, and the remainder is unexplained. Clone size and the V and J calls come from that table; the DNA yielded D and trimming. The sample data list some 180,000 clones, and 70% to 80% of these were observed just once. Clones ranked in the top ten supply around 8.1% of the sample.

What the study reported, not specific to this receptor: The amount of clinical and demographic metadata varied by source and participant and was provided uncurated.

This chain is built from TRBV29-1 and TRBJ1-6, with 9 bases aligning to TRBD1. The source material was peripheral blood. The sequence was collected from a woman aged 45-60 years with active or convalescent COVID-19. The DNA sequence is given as TGCAGCGTTCGGACAGGGGCATATAATTCACCCCTCCACTTT. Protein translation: CSVRTGAYNSPLHF. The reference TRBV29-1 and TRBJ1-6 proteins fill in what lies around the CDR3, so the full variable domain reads SAVISQKPSRDICQRGTSLTIQCQVDSQVTMMFWYRQQPGQSLTLIATANQGSEATYESGFVIDKFPISRPNLTFSTLTVSNMSPEDSSIYLCSVRTGAYNSPLHFGNGTRLTVT.